This paragraph reports one TCR beta chain. CDR3 length: 16 amino acids. Germline CDR1 is SNHLY and CDR2 is FYNNEI. J gave up 6 bases and V 2 bases, and 10 bases lay outside the gene matches. This record belongs to a study of T cell changes during pregnancy in multiple sclerosis. Only in-frame clones appear in the TCRdb table, and some are missing; sequencing was by immunoSEQ multiplex PCR. The table records about 75,000 clones, more than 80% of them present only once. The genes are TRBV2 and TRBJ2-1; 7 nucleotides agree with TRBD2. This sequence was found in a female donor in good health, enrolled as a control in a pregnancy study. The source material was peripheral blood, sampled in the first trimester of pregnancy. The chain's CDR3 is CASSEPATGGPNEQFF. CDR3 DNA sequence: TGTGCCAGCAGTGAACCAGCAACGGGAGGCCCCAATGAGCAGTTCTTC.